Listed below are T cell receptor beta chains from one sample, sequenced in a study of tumor and adjacent non-tumor tissue in lung cancer. Each CDR3 protein is one row after TCRdb ran MiXCR on the multiplex PCR reads. Here the sample spans around 210,000 distinct CDR3 sequences, about 76% being singletons. Sequenced input: lung tumor tissue. Receptor source: a man between 60 and 70 years old with non-small cell lung cancer. Each CDR3 is given with its conserved first and last residue. Each record gives: CDR3 DNA, CDR3 protein, V gene, D gene, clone size, J gene. The D gene is left open where the match is weak. Clone size is shown for a subset of rows, as once, few, many or a class of expanded clone.

DNA: TGCAGTACTCAGCAGCAGAACAATAATTCACCCCTCCACTTT
CDR3: CSTQQQNNNSPLHF
V: TRBV20-1
D: NA
size: once
J: TRBJ1-6

DNA: TGTGCCAGCAGCCTGGACAGGGACGAGCAGTACTTC
CDR3: CASSLDRDEQYF
V: TRBV4-2
D: TRBD1
size: NA
J: TRBJ2-7

DNA: TGCAGCGTTGAATCAGGGTTGACCCAGTACTTC
CDR3: CSVESGLTQYF
V: TRBV29-1
D: NA
size: many
J: TRBJ2-5

DNA: TGTGCCACCCACGACAGCGCGAGCACCGGGGAGCTGTTTTTT
CDR3: CATHDSASTGELFF
V: TRBV24-1
D: NA
size: once
J: TRBJ2-2

DNA: TGCAGTAGTATTCTGATTGTCGGGGGAAACTATGAGCAGTACTTC
CDR3: CSSILIVGGNYEQYF
V: TRBV20-1
D: NA
size: NA
J: TRBJ2-7

DNA: TGTGCCAGCAGTTCAGGGGGTATGAACACTGATGTTTTCTTT
CDR3: CASSSGGMNTDVFF
V: TRBV28
D: TRBD1
size: NA
J: TRBJ1-1

DNA: TGCAATGCTTCGACACCCTCCCCATCCGGGAGGCGAAACGAGCAGTACTTC
CDR3: CNASTPSPSGRRNEQYF
V: TRBV20-1
D: TRBD2
size: NA
J: TRBJ2-7

DNA: TGCAGTGCTAGAGAGCCCGGACAGGGGGGAGTCGAAACCTTC
CDR3: CSAREPGQGGVETF
V: TRBV20-1
D: TRBD1
size: NA
J: TRBJ1-2

DNA: TGTGTTAGCAGTTCCATGGGAGACACTGAAGCTTTCTTT
CDR3: CVSSSMGDTEAFF
V: TRBV12-3/TRBV12-4
D: NA
size: NA
J: TRBJ1-1

DNA: TGCGCCAGCAGCCAAGACCAGAGTACAGATAGACAGTATTTT
CDR3: CASSQDQSTDRQYF
V: TRBV4-3
D: NA
size: NA
J: TRBJ2-3

DNA: TGTGCCAGCAGTGGGAGGAGGGGAGGATATGGCTACACCTTC
CDR3: CASSGRRGGYGYTF
V: TRBV6-1
D: NA
size: few
J: TRBJ1-2

DNA: TGCGCCTGGAGGAGGGGGCCCCACTCCTACACCGGGGAGCTGTTTTTT
CDR3: CAWRRGPHSYTGELFF
V: TRBV30
D: NA
size: once
J: TRBJ2-2

DNA: TGTGCCAGCAGCGTAGGGCTAGCGGGGGGGCAGAGAAATGAGCAGTTCTTC
CDR3: CASSVGLAGGQRNEQFF
V: TRBV9
D: TRBD2
size: few
J: TRBJ2-1

DNA: TGTGCCAGCAGCCGCGGACAGTTAAGCTCCTACAATGATCAGTACTTC
CDR3: CASSRGQLSSYNDQYF
V: TRBV11-2
D: NA
size: NA
J: TRBJ2-4

DNA: TGTGCCAGCAGCCCAGGGTTTCCCTACGAGCAGTACTTC
CDR3: CASSPGFPYEQYF
V: TRBV4-2
D: NA
size: many
J: TRBJ2-7

DNA: TGTGCCAGCAGTGGTACCTTACTGTCCTACGAGCAGTACTTC
CDR3: CASSGTLLSYEQYF
V: TRBV6-1
D: NA
size: NA
J: TRBJ2-7

DNA: TGTGTCGGCAGCTTGGTACCAGGGGGCGGGAACGAGCAGTACTTC
CDR3: CVGSLVPGGGNEQYF
V: TRBV5-6
D: TRBD1
size: NA
J: TRBJ2-7

DNA: TGTGCCAGCTGCTGGTTCCTAGCGGGAGCGACAAACGATGAGCAGTTCTTC
CDR3: CASCWFLAGATNDEQFF
V: TRBV6-2/TRBV6-3
D: TRBD2
size: NA
J: TRBJ2-1

DNA: TGCAGTGCTAGAGATCAACAGTCCACAGATACGCAGTATTTT
CDR3: CSARDQQSTDTQYF
V: TRBV20-1
D: NA
size: many
J: TRBJ2-3

DNA: TGCAGCGTTGAAGATGGGTCCCAGGTTTCCCAGTACTTC
CDR3: CSVEDGSQVSQYF
V: TRBV29-1
D: NA
size: many
J: TRBJ2-5

DNA: TGCAGTGCTAGGCCCTTAGGGGCACAATCCTATAATTCACCCCTCCACTTT
CDR3: CSARPLGAQSYNSPLHF
V: TRBV20-1
D: NA
size: NA
J: TRBJ1-6

DNA: TGTGCCAGCAGCTCAACCGGGACTACCTCCTCATACGAACAGTACTTC
CDR3: CASSSTGTTSSYEQYF
V: TRBV7-8
D: TRBD2
size: NA
J: TRBJ2-7

DNA: TGTGCCACCAGTTCTCAGGACGGTCGAGGAACCGGGGAGCTGTTTTTT
CDR3: CATSSQDGRGTGELFF
V: TRBV24-1
D: NA
size: NA
J: TRBJ2-2

DNA: TGCGCCAGCAGCCAAGAACCTCCCGGGACTAGCGGGGGACCCTACGAGCAGTACTTC
CDR3: CASSQEPPGTSGGPYEQYF
V: TRBV4-3
D: TRBD2
size: NA
J: TRBJ2-7

DNA: TGTGCCAGCTGTCCCCTCGCGGACCAGCCCCAGCATTTT
CDR3: CASCPLADQPQHF
V: TRBV28
D: NA
size: NA
J: TRBJ1-5

DNA: TGCAGTGCTAGTTCTAACGAGCGGTATAGCGACGAGCAGTACTTC
CDR3: CSASSNERYSDEQYF
V: TRBV20-1
D: NA
size: NA
J: TRBJ2-7

DNA: TGCAGTGCTAGAGATGGTCAGCGGGACGTTAAACAGTACTTC
CDR3: CSARDGQRDVKQYF
V: TRBV20-1
D: TRBD2
size: NA
J: TRBJ2-7

DNA: TGTGCCAGCAGTGAGGAGAACCCTTATGGCTACACCTTC
CDR3: CASSEENPYGYTF
V: TRBV6-1
D: NA
size: few
J: TRBJ1-2

DNA: TGTGCCTGGAGTACAAAACAGGGGGTGAACACTGAAGCTTTCTTT
CDR3: CAWSTKQGVNTEAFF
V: TRBV30
D: TRBD1
size: NA
J: TRBJ1-1

DNA: TGTGCCAGCAAGGACATTAGGTCGCTTTACGAGCAGTACTTC
CDR3: CASKDIRSLYEQYF
V: TRBV6-2/TRBV6-3
D: NA
size: many
J: TRBJ2-7

DNA: TGCTCCAGCAGTGACCTCTTGACTAGGCTGGAGCTGCTTTTT
CDR3: CSSSDLLTRLELLF
V: TRBV10-2
D: NA
size: NA
J: TRBJ2-2

DNA: TGCAGCGTTGACAGGAGAGGGTGGCGTTCACCCCTCCAATTT
CDR3: CSVDRRGWRSPLQF
V: TRBV29-1
D: NA
size: NA
J: TRBJ1-6

DNA: TGTGACAGCAGCCAAGGTTTCGGGAAAGAAACCCAGTACTTC
CDR3: CDSSQGFGKETQYF
V: TRBV4-2
D: NA
size: NA
J: TRBJ2-5

DNA: TGCAGTGCTCGAAAGTGGGGGGAAATCGAGCAGTACTTC
CDR3: CSARKWGEIEQYF
V: TRBV20-1
D: NA
size: few
J: TRBJ2-7

DNA: TGTGCCAGCAGCTTACTAGCGTGGGGCCGCACAGATACGCAATATTTT
CDR3: CASSLLAWGRTDTQYF
V: TRBV11-3
D: NA
size: NA
J: TRBJ2-3

DNA: TGTGCCGGCAGTCTCTACAATGAGCAGTTCTTC
CDR3: CAGSLYNEQFF
V: TRBV12-3/TRBV12-4
D: NA
size: NA
J: TRBJ2-1

DNA: TGCAGTGCTAACCCGGGACAGGGTACCCAAGAGGCCCAGTACTTC
CDR3: CSANPGQGTQEAQYF
V: TRBV20-1
D: TRBD1
size: NA
J: TRBJ2-5

DNA: TGTGCCTGCAGCTTAGTTTCTACCAGCGGGAAGGGCTACACCTTC
CDR3: CACSLVSTSGKGYTF
V: TRBV11-3
D: NA
size: NA
J: TRBJ1-2

DNA: TGCAGTGCTAGCCGGGCCTCATATGGCTACACCTTC
CDR3: CSASRASYGYTF
V: TRBV20-1
D: NA
size: many
J: TRBJ1-2

DNA: TGTGCCAGCAGGCAGGAGACCGGGGAGATGTTATTT
CDR3: CASRQETGEMLF
V: TRBV6-2/TRBV6-3
D: NA
size: NA
J: TRBJ2-2

DNA: TGCGCCAGCAGCCTAGAACGTACCGGGACAGAGTCTGGGTACGAGCAATACTTC
CDR3: CASSLERTGTESGYEQYF
V: TRBV4-1
D: TRBD1
size: NA
J: TRBJ2-7

DNA: TGTGCCAGCAGTTACTCGAGGACCGCGGATTCACCCCTCCACTTT
CDR3: CASSYSRTADSPLHF
V: TRBV6-5
D: NA
size: few
J: TRBJ1-6

DNA: TGTGCCAGCAGCGCCTTTGGTTTGACAGCGGGTCGGTCAGATACGCAGTATTTT
CDR3: CASSAFGLTAGRSDTQYF
V: TRBV11-2
D: NA
size: NA
J: TRBJ2-3

DNA: TGTGCCAGCAGCAATGGCTCGGGGGAGACCCAGAACTTC
CDR3: CASSNGSGETQNF
V: TRBV11-2
D: NA
size: NA
J: TRBJ2-5

DNA: TGCAGCGTGGGGGACAGGGTGGGAGCTTTCTTT
CDR3: CSVGDRVGAFF
V: TRBV29-1
D: TRBD1
size: NA
J: TRBJ1-1

DNA: TGCGCCAGCAGCCAAGAGGCGGTATATGGTGCCAACGTCCTGACTTTC
CDR3: CASSQEAVYGANVLTF
V: TRBV4-3
D: NA
size: NA
J: TRBJ2-6

DNA: TGTGCCATCAGAACACAGGAGAACACTGAAGCTTTCTTT
CDR3: CAIRTQENTEAFF
V: TRBV6-5
D: NA
size: NA
J: TRBJ1-1

DNA: TGTGCCAGCGCGGCGCTGGGGCGTAATGGGCAGTTCTTC
CDR3: CASAALGRNGQFF
V: TRBV6-1
D: NA
size: NA
J: TRBJ2-1

DNA: TGTGCCAGCAGCGCGCCTGACCGCAATGAGCAGTTCTTC
CDR3: CASSAPDRNEQFF
V: TRBV7-8
D: NA
size: few
J: TRBJ2-1

DNA: TGTGCCAGTACCCGGGGCGGGAGTTCCTACGAGCAGTACTTC
CDR3: CASTRGGSSYEQYF
V: TRBV6-2/TRBV6-3
D: TRBD2
size: few
J: TRBJ2-7

DNA: TGCAGTGCTACGCGACTAGCGGGAGGATACAATGAGCAGTTCTTC
CDR3: CSATRLAGGYNEQFF
V: TRBV20-1
D: TRBD2
size: many
J: TRBJ2-1

DNA: TGTGCCAGCATCTCGACGAACAATCAGCCCCAGCATTTT
CDR3: CASISTNNQPQHF
V: TRBV6-1
D: NA
size: many
J: TRBJ1-5

DNA: TGCGCCAGCAGCGCCAGCCTGGAGGGCTACGATCGGTACTTC
CDR3: CASSASLEGYDRYF
V: TRBV5-1
D: NA
size: NA
J: TRBJ2-7

DNA: TGTCCCAGCAGCCAAGATGGTCGTGGGGGCTGTGGCTACACCTTC
CDR3: CPSSQDGRGGCGYTF
V: TRBV4-2
D: NA
size: NA
J: TRBJ1-2

DNA: TGTGCCAGCAGTTACTCGAAAGGAGCCCCTAGCTCCTACAATGAGCAGTTCTTC
CDR3: CASSYSKGAPSSYNEQFF
V: TRBV6-7
D: NA
size: NA
J: TRBJ2-1

DNA: TGTGCCAGCAGCTCTGGGCGCGGGGGGGGCAGGAATGAGCAGTTCTTC
CDR3: CASSSGRGGGRNEQFF
V: TRBV4-2
D: TRBD2
size: NA
J: TRBJ2-1

DNA: TGTGCCAGCAGCCTAGCGCAGGCTGCAACTAATGAAAAACTGTCTTTT
CDR3: CASSLAQAATNEKLSF
V: TRBV7-8
D: NA
size: NA
J: TRBJ1-4

DNA: TGTGCCAGCAGCCCCTCCTCGAGCGACAGGGCCGAATTT
CDR3: CASSPSSSDRAEF
V: TRBV7-9
D: TRBD1
size: NA
J: TRBJ1-5

DNA: TGTGCCAGCAGTTTCCGACAGGGGCGTCCCTCTGGGGCCAACGTCCTGACTTTC
CDR3: CASSFRQGRPSGANVLTF
V: TRBV6-5
D: TRBD1
size: NA
J: TRBJ2-6